This TCR beta chain was sequenced for a study of blood T cell repertoires in COVID-19. Whole-study context: The United States, Italy and Spain supplied acute and convalescent COVID-19 samples. Sample material is recorded as cDNA or gDNA derived from T cells, B-cell-depleted T cells, or PBMCs.

V shed 0 bases and J 5 bases; nucleotides not matched to a gene: 9. This CDR3 spans 17 amino acids. From germline, CDR1 is SEHNR and CDR2 FQNEAQ (reference sequence). Per the original methods: Estimation of nucleated cell counts relied on the amplification of reference gene primers. Produced via immunoSEQ multiplex PCR; TCRdb's table is partial and in-frame only. The DNA was the basis for D and trimming; V, J and clone size are from that table. The data contain more than 250,000 clones, 70% to 90% of them singletons. The sample consisted of peripheral blood. V gene TRBV7-9 combines with J gene TRBJ2-2; 7 bases are shared with TRBD2. This TCR was recovered from a man in his 60s who had recovered from COVID-19. The CDR3 DNA sequence: TGTGCCAGCAGCTTAGCGAGGCGACTAGCCCCTACCGGGGAGCTGTTTTTT. This sequence encodes CASSLARRLAPTGELFF. Full variable domain (rest looked up from reference TRBV7-9 and TRBJ2-2): DTGVSQNPRHKITKRGQNVTFRCDPISEHNRLYWYRQTLGQGPEFLTYFQNEAQLEKSRLLSDRFSAERPKGSFSTLEIQRTEQGDSAMYLCASSLARRLAPTGELFFGEGSRLTVL.